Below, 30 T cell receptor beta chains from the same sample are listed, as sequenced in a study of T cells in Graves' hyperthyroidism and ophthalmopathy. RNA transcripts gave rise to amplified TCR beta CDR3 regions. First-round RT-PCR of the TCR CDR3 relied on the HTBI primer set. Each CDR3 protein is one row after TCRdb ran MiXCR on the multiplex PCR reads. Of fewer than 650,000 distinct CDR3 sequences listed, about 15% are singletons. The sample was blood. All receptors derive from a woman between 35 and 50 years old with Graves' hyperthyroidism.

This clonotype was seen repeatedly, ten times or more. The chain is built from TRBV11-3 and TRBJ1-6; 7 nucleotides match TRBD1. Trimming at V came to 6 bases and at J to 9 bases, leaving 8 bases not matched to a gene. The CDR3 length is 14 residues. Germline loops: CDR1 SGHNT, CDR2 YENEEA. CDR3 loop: CASREQGISSPLHF. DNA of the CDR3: TGTGCCAGCAGGGAACAGGGGATTAGTTCACCCCTCCACTTT.

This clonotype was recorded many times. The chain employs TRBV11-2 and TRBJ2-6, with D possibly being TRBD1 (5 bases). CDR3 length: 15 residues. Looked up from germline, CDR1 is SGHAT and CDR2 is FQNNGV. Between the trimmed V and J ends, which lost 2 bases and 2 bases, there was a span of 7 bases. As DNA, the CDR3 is TGTGCCAGCAGCTTACAGGGTGCTGGGGCCAACGTCCTGACTTTC. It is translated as CASSLQGAGANVLTF.

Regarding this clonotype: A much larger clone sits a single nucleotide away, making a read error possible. CDR3 residues: CASSYLGQSSHEQYF. The CDR3 bases are TGTGCCAGCAGTTATCTCGGACAAAGCTCCCACGAGCAGTACTTC. J is TRBJ2-7 and V is TRBV27, with D possibly TRBD1 on 5 matching bases. The CDR3 runs 15 residues. In germline, CDR1 is MNHEY, CDR2 SMNVEV (reference sequence).

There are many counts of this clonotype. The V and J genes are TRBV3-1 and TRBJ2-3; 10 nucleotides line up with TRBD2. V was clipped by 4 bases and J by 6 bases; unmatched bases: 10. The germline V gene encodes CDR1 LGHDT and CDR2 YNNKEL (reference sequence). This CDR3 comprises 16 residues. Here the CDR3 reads CASSPLAGVGGDTQYF. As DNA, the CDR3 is TGTGCCAGCAGCCCGCTAGCGGGAGTAGGAGGTGATACGCAGTATTTT.

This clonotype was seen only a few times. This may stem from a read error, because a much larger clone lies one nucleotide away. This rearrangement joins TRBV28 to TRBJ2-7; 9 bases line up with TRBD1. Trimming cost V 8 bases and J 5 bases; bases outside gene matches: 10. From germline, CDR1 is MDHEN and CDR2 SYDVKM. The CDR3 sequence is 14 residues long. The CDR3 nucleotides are TGTGCCAGCGGTCGTACCGGGACAGGGAACGAGCAGTACTTC. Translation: CASGRTGTGNEQYF.

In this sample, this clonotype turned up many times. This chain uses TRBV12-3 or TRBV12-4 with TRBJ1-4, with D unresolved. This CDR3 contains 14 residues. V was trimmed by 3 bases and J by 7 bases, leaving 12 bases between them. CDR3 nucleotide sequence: TGTGCCAGCAGTTTTAACAGAAGAGGTGAAAAACTGTTTTTT. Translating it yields CASSFNRRGEKLFF.

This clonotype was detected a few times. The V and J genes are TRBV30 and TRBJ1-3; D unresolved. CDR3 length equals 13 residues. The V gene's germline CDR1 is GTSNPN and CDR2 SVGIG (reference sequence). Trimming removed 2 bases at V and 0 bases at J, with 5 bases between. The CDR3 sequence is CAWSSSSGNTIYF. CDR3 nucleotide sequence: TGTGCCTGGAGTAGCAGCTCTGGAAACACCATATATTTT.

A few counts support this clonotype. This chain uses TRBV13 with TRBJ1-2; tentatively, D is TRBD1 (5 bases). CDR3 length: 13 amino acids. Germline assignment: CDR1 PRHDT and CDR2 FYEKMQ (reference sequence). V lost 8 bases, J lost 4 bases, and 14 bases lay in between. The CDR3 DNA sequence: TGTGCCAGCTCTCAAACAGGCCCCTATGGCTACACCTTC. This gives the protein CASSQTGPYGYTF. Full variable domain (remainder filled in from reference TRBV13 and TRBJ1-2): AAGVIQSPRHLIKEKRETATLKCYPIPRHDTVYWYQQGPGQDPQFLISFYEKMQSDKGSIPDRFSAQQFSDYHSELNMSSLELGDSALYFCASSQTGPYGYTFGSGTRLTVV.

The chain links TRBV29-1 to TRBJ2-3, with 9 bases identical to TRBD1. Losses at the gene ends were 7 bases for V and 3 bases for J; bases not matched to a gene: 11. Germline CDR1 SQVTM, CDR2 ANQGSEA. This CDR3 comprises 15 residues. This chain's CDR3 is CSGLPGQGVTDTQYF. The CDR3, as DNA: TGCAGCGGCCTCCCGGGACAGGGTGTAACAGATACGCAGTATTTT.

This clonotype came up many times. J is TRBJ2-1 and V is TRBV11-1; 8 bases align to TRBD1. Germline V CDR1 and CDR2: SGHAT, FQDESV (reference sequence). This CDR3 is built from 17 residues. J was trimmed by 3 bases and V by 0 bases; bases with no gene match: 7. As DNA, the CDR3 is TGTGCCAGCAGCTTAGCGCTCGGAGGGACAGGCTACAATGAGCAGTTCTTC. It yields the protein CASSLALGGTGYNEQFF.

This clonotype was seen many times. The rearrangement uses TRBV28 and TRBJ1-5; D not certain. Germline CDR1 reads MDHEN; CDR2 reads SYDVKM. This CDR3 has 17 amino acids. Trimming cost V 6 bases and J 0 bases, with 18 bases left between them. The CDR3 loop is CASRPRVLRDSNQPQHF. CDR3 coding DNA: TGTGCCAGCAGACCGCGGGTCTTACGAGATAGCAATCAGCCCCAGCATTTT.

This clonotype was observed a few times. The CDR3 sequence: CASSLGDRANEQFF. As DNA, the CDR3 is TGTGCCAGCAGCTTAGGAGACAGGGCGAATGAGCAGTTCTTC. The chain recombines TRBV13 with TRBJ2-1, with TRBD1 matching over 7 bases. Germline assignment: CDR1 PRHDT and CDR2 FYEKMQ (reference sequence). V lost 0 bases, J lost 7 bases, and 3 bases stayed unmatched. This CDR3 contains 14 residues. Combining the CDR3 with reference TRBV13 and TRBJ2-1 gives the whole variable domain AAGVIQSPRHLIKEKRETATLKCYPIPRHDTVYWYQQGPGQDPQFLISFYEKMQSDKGSIPDRFSAQQFSDYHSELNMSSLELGDSALYFCASSLGDRANEQFFGPGTRLTVL.

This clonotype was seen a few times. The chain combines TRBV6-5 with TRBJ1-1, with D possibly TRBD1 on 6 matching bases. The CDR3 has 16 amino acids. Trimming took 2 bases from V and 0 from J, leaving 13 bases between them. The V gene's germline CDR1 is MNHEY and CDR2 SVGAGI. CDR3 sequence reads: CASSYRQGRVNTEAFF. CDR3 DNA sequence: TGTGCCAGCAGTTACAGGCAGGGGAGGGTGAACACTGAAGCTTTCTTT.

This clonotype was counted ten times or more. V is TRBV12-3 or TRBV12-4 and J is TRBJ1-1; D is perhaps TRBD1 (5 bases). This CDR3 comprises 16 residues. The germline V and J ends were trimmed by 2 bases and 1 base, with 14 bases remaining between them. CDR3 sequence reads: CASSLRGSGWNTEAFF. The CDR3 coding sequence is TGTGCCAGCAGTTTACGGGGATCAGGGTGGAACACTGAAGCTTTCTTT.

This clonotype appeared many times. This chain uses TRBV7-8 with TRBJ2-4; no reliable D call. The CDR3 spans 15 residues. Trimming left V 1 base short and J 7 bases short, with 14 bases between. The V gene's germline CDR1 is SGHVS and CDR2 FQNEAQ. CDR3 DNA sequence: TGTGCCAGCAGCTTAGTACCGGACCCCCTGAACATTCAGTACTTC. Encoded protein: CASSLVPDPLNIQYF. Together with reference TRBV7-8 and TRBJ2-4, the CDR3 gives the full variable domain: GAGVSQSPRYKVAKRGQDVALRCDPISGHVSLFWYQQALGQGPEFLTYFQNEAQLDKSGLPSDRFFAERPEGSVSTLKIQRTQQEDSAVYLCASSLVPDPLNIQYFGAGTRLSVL.

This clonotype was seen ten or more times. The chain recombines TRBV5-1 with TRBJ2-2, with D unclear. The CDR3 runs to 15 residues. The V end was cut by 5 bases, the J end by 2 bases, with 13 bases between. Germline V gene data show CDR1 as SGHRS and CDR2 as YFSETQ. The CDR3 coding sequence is TGCGCCAGCAGGGATCTGAACTCAAACACCGGGGAGCTGTTTTTT. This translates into CASRDLNSNTGELFF.

CDR3 protein: CASSPRQLPSTDTQYF. Written as DNA, the CDR3 is TGTGCCAGCAGCCCCAGACAGCTGCCTAGCACAGATACGCAGTATTTT. J is TRBJ2-3 and V is TRBV3-1; tentative D call: TRBD1 (5 bases). V lost 4 bases and J lost 0, with 14 bases in between. The germline gives CDR1 LGHDT, CDR2 YNNKEL (reference sequence). This CDR3 is built from 16 residues.

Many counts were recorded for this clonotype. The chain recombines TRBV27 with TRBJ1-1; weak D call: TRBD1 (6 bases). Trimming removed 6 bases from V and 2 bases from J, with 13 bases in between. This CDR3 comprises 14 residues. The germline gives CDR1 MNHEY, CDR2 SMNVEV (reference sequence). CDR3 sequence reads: CASRRQDPNTEAFF. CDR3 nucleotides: TGTGCCAGCAGAAGACAGGACCCTAACACTGAAGCTTTCTTT.

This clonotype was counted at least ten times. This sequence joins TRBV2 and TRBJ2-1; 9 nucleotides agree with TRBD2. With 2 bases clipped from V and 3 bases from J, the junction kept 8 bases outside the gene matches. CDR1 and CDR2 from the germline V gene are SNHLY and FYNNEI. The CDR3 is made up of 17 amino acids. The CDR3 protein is CASSEFVTSGVYNEQFF. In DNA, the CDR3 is TGTGCCAGCAGTGAATTTGTGACTAGCGGAGTCTACAATGAGCAGTTCTTC.

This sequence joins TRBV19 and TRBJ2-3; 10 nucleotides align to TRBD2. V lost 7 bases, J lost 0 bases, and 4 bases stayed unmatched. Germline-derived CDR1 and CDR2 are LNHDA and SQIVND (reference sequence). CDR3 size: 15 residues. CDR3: CASKRLAGSTDTQYF. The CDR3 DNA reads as TGTGCCAGTAAACGACTAGCGGGTAGCACAGATACGCAGTATTTT.

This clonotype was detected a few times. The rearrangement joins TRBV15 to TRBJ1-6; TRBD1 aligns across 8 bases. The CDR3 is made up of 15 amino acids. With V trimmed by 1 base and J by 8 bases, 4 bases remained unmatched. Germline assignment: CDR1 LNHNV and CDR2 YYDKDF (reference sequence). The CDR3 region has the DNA TGTGCCACCAGCAGAGTGGACAGGGACTATTCACCCCTCCACTTT. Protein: CATSRVDRDYSPLHF.

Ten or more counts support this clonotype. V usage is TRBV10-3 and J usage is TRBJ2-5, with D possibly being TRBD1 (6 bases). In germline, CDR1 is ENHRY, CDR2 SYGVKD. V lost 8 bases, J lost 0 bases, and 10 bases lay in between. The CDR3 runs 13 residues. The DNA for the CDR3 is TGTGCCATCCAAGGACAGTACCAAGAGACCCAGTACTTC. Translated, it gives CAIQGQYQETQYF.

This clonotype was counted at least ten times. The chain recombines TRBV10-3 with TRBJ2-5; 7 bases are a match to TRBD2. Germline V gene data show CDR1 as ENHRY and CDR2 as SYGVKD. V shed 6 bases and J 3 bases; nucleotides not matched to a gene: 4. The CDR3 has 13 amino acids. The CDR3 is CAISRLAEETQYF. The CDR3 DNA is TGTGCCATCAGCCGACTAGCCGAAGAGACCCAGTACTTC.

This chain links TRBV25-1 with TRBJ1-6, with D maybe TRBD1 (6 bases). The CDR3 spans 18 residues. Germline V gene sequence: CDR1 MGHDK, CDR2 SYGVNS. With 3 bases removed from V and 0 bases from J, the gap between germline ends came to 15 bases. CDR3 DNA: TGTGCCAGCAGTGATGGAGGACAGTCGAGCTCCTATAATTCACCCCTCCACTTT. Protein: CASSDGGQSSSYNSPLHF.

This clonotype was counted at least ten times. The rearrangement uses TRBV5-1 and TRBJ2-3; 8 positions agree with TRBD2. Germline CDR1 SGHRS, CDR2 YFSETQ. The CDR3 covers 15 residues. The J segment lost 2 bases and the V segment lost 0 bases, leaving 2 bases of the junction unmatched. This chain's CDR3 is CASSLGAGDTDTQYF. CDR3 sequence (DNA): TGCGCCAGCAGCTTGGGAGCGGGAGACACAGATACGCAGTATTTT.

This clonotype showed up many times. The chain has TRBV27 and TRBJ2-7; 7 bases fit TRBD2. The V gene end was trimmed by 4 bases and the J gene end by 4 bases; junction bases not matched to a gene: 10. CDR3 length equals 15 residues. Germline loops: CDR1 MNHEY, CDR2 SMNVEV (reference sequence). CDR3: CASSYGGRGLYEQYF. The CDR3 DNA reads TGTGCCAGCAGTTACGGCGGGAGAGGGCTGTACGAGCAGTACTTC.

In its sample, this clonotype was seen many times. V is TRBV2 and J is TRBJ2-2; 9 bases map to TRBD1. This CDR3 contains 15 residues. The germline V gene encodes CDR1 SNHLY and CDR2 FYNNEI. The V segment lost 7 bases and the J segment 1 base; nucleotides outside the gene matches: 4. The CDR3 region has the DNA TGTGCCAGCACATGGACAGGGGAGAACACCGGGGAGCTGTTTTTT. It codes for CASTWTGENTGELFF.

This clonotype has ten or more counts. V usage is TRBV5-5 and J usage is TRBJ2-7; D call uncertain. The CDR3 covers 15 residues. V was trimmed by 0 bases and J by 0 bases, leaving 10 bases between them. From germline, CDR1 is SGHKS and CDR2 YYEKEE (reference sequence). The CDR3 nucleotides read TGTGCCAGCAGCTTGGAGGGCAGACCCTCCTACGAGCAGTACTTC. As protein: CASSLEGRPSYEQYF. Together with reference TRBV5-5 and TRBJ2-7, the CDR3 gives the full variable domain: DAGVTQSPTHLIKTRGQQVTLRCSPISGHKSVSWYQQVLGQGPQFIFQYYEKEERGRGNFPDRFSARQFPNYSSELNVNALLLGDSALYLCASSLEGRPSYEQYFGPGTRLTVT.

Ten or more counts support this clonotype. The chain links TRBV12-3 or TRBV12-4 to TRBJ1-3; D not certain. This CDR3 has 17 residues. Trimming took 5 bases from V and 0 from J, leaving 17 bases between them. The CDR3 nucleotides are TGTGCCAGCAGTCCTGGGCCGGGGATCGCCTCTGGAAACACCATATATTTT. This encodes CASSPGPGIASGNTIYF.

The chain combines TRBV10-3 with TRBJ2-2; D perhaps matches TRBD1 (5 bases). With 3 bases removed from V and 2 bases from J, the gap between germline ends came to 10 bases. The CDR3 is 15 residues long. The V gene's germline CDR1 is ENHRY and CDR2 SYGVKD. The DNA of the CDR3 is TGTGCCATCAGTGAACGACAGTCCAACACCGGGGAGCTGTTTTTT. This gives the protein CAISERQSNTGELFF.